Sequencing of this TCR beta chain was carried out in a study of shared clonotypes between healthy human individuals (TCRdb year 2020). At the level of the whole study: The cohort included three men and a couple of women between 18 and 49 years of age. Per donor, three plates each were used for CD4 naive and CD4 memory, two for CD8 naive, and one for CD8 memory. The study deeply sequenced blood TCR repertoires of about five healthy adults to estimate repertoire size and the extent of clonotype sharing between individuals. To increase sequencing depth and limit assay-specific biases, different laboratories used diverse techniques to prepare libraries and sequence TCR repertoires. Per donor, leukapheresis produced somewhere between about 0.94 and 9.5 billion PBMCs. What the authors observed across the whole study: When a handful of donors were compared, the shared fraction of clonotypes was roughly 5% for naive CD4, approximately 3.3% for naive CD8, roughly 2.5% for memory CD4, and roughly 0.4% for memory CD8. Compared with non-shared clonotypes, the clonotypes found in all four sorted-subset donors had higher generation probabilities. Pairwise subsampling led to the expectation that sequencing depth would affect the degree of clonotype sharing among donors. Because the study included a small number of donors, the genetic and exposure-history diversity represented was limited. Estimated clonotype richness was generally larger for naive than for memory subsets. Even with the large sequencing depth, rarefaction of the sorted-subset datasets indicated that sequencing was incomplete. Only blood was sampled, and tissue TCR repertoires likely differ from those in blood.

The donors were healthy, HIV-negative adults with no recently reported acute infections or vaccinations. Every donor was a Caucasian adult living in Nashville, Tennessee, USA. Magnetic negative selection was used to enrich CD4+ T cells, after which naive cells were positively selected on CD45RA and the negative fraction became the memory subset. Blood was obtained by leukapheresis, after which PBMCs were separated by Ficoll-Histopaque density gradient centrifugation and cryopreserved in liquid nitrogen vapor phase. Analytical flow cytometry was used to check the purity and quantity of every magnetically sorted T cell population. Genomic DNA was isolated from each sorted fraction and quantified by UV absorbance on a Nanodrop 2000c. Only one count was recorded for this clone. Its antigen target is currently unknown. No much larger clone exists at a distance of one base, and base qualities are not known.

Using the deep immunoSEQ assay, TCR CDR3 regions were amplified from genomic DNA by multiplex PCR. Extracted genomic DNA from each cell subset was distributed evenly across all wells of several immunoSEQ 96-well plates, and each plate was treated as a replicate. For sorted subsets, approximately 190 ng of genomic DNA, equivalent to around 29,000 T cell genomes, went into each replicate PCR. Purified libraries were quantified with a Qubit 3.0 fluorometer, sized on a Bioanalyzer 2100, and re-quantified with the KAPA Library Quantification kit. Every immunoSEQ 96-well plate was sequenced on a separate single-read 150-cycle Illumina NextSeq 550 flow cell. As for how the authors treated the data: Because the immunoSEQ output held only junctional sequences and lacked quality scores, the filtering could not match the filtering applied to full-length reads. To assign V/J genes and CDR3, sequences were annotated using PyIR, a Python wrapper for IgBLAST v1.9, with IMGT germline references. Reads with weak V/J assignments (E-value above 1e-6), missing CDR3, stop codons, out-of-frame junctions, or ambiguous translated residues were removed. V3J clonotypes were defined as sequences sharing the same inferred V gene, J gene, and CDR3 amino acid sequence. The percentage overlap between two repertoires was calculated by dividing the number of shared unique clonotypes by the size of the smaller repertoire. Repertoire richness was assessed with RTK rarefaction, the Chao1 estimator, and Recon v2.1 estimates of unobserved clonotypes. For all TCRbeta clonotypes obtained by the gDNA method from a handful of donors, generation probabilities were computed with OLGA. TCRdb holds this immuneACCESS table with in-frame rearrangements only. Some clones are missing; in checked studies, unresolved V genes explain under half, and the rest has no known cause. V, J and clone size were drawn from that table, and D and trimming were deduced from the DNA. A total of around 2.3 million clones appear in this sample, more than 90% of them only once. The top ten clones comprise roughly 0.13% of the sample.

V is cut by 1 base and J by 4 bases, and the space between the germline ends is 8 bases. The CDR3 sequence holds 13 residues, the cysteine and phenylalanine included. The retained sequence is limited to the CDR3, 39 bases, with the frame set at the first base. The germline V gene sets CDR1 to MGHDK and CDR2 to SYGVNS. The sample comprised naive CD4+ T cells sorted from blood. According to the study, the label for this sample's cell subset or site signals: CD45RA+ positively selected. This receptor was obtained from a man aged 18 to 29 in good health. The sequence is built from TRBV25-1 and TRBJ2-7, with no confidently assigned D gene. The sequence in DNA is TGTGCCAGCAGTGAATCGGGCCAGTACGAGCAGTACTTC. The translation is CASSESGQYEQYF.